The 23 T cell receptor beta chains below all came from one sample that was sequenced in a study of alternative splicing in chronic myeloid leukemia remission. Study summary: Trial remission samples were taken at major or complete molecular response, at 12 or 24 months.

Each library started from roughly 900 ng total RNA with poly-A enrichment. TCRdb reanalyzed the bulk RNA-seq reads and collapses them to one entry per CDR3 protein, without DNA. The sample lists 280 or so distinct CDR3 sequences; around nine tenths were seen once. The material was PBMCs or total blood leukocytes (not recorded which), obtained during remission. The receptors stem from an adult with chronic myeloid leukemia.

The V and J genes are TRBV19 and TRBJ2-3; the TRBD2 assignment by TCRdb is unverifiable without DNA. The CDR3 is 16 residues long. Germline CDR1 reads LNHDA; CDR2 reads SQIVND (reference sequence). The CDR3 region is CASSSQLAGATDTQYF.

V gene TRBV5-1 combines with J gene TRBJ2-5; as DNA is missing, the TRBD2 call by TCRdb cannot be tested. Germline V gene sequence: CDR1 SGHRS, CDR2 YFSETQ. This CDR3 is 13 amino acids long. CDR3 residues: CASSLGGQETQYF.

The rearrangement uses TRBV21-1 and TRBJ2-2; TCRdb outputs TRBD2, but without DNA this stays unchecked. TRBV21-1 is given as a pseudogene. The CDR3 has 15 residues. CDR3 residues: CASQAGSGNTGELFF.

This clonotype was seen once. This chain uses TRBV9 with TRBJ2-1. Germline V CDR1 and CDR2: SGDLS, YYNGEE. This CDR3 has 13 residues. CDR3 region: CASSPQNGNEQFF.

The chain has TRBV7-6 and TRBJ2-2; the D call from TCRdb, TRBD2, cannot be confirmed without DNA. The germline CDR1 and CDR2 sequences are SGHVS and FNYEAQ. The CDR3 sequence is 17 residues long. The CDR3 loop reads CASSARTGGGRTGELFF.

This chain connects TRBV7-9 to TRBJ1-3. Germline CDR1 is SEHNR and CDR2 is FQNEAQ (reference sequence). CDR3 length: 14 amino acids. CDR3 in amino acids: CASGGPYSGNTIYF. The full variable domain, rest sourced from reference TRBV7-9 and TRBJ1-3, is DTGVSQNPRHKITKRGQNVTFRCDPISEHNRLYWYRQTLGQGPEFLTYFQNEAQLEKSRLLSDRFSAERPKGSFSTLEIQRTEQGDSAMYLCASGGPYSGNTIYFGEGSWLTVV.

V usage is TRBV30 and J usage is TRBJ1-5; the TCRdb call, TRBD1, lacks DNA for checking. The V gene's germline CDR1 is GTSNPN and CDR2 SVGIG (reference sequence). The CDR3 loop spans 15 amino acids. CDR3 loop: CAWNPGQGYNQPQHF.

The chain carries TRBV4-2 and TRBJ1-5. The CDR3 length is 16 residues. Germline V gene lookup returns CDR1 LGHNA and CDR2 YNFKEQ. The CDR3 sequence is CASSQGKGRENQPQHF.

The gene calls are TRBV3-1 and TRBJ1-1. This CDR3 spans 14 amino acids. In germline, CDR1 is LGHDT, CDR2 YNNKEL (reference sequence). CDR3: CASSQDRRGLGAFF.

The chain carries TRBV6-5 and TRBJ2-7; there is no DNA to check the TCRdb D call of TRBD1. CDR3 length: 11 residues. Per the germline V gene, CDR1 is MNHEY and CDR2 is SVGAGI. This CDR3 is CASSRQGLHYF.

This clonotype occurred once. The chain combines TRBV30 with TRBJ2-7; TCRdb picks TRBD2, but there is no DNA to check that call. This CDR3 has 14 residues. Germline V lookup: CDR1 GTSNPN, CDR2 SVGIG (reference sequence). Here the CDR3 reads CAWRLAGQSYEQYF.

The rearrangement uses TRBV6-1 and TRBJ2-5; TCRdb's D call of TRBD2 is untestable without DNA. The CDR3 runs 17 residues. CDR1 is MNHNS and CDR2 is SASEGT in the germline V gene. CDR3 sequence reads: CASSEELAGGEQETQYF.

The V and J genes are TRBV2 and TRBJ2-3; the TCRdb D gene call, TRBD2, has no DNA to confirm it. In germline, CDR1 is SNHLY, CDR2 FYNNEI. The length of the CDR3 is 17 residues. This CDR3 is CASSEAGSWMGTDTQYF.

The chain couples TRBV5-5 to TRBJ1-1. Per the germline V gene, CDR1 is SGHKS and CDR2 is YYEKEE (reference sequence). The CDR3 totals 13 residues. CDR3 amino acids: CASSPDLNTEAFF.

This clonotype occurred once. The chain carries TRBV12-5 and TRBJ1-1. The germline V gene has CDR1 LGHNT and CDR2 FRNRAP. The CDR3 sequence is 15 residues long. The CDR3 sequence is CASGLGRGLGTEAFF.

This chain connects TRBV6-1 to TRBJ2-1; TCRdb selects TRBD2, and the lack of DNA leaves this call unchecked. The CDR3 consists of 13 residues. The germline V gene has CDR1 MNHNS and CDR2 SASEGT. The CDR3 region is CASSEMGGGAVFF.

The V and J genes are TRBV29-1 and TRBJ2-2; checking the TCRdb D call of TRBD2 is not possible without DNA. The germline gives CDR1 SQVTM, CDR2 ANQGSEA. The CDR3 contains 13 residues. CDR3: CSVQTGGTGELFF.

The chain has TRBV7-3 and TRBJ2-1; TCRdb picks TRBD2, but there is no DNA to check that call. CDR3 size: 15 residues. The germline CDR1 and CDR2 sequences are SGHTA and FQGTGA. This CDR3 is CASSSDGSSYNEQFF.

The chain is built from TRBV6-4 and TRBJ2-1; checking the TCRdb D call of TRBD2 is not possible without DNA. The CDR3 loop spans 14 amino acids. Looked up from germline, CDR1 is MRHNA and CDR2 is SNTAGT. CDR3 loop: CASSDPGRANEQFF.

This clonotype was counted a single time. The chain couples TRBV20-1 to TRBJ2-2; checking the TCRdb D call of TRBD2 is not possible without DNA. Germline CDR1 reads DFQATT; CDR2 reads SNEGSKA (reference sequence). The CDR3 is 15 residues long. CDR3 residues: CSALSPGGWTGELFF.

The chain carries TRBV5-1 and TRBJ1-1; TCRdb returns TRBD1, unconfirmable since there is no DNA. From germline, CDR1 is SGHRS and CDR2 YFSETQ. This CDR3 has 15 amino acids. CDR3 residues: CASSLGTGGNTEAFF.

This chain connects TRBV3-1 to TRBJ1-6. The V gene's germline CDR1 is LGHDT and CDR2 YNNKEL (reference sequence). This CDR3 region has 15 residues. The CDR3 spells CASSQSTGEYSPLHF.

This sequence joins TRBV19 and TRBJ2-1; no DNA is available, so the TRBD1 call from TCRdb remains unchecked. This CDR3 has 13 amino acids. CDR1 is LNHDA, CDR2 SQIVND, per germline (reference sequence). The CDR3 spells CASTSNQGLEQFF.